This T cell receptor beta chain was retrieved from a study of blood T cell repertoires in COVID-19. Study as a whole: COVID-19 samples, acute and convalescent, were from the United States, Italy and Spain.

From germline, CDR1 is MNHEY and CDR2 SVGAGI. The CDR3 covers 16 residues. J lost 2 bases, V lost 4 bases, and 8 bases had no gene match. TCRdb's table, derived via immunoSEQ multiplex PCR, lists solely in-frame clones and lacks some. Of 310,000 or so clones in the sample, roughly 90% are singletons; the top ten hold 7.5% to 10%. The origin of this receptor is a man aged 25-40 years with COVID-19, enrolled during active disease. Sequenced sample: peripheral blood. The V call is TRBV6-5, the J call TRBJ2-1; TRBD1 matches 7 bases. CDR3 bases: TGTGCCAGCAGTTTGCAGGGGGAGAGCACCTACAATGAGCAGTTCTTC. Encoded protein: CASSLQGESTYNEQFF.